This T cell receptor beta chain was sequenced in a study of response to subunit inactivated influenza vaccine. This clonotype was detected a few times. What it binds is unknown. General study results and limits: Researchers suggested that each seasonal influenza vaccination recruits few new T cells.

V lost 8 bases to trimming and J lost 5 bases, with 18 bases between them. Germline CDR1 MNHEY, CDR2 SMNVEV (reference sequence). The CDR3 extends over 15 amino acids. TCRdb processed the RT-PCR reads anew with MiXCR; each CDR3 protein has one entry. The sample shows more than 700,000 distinct CDR3 sequences, 21% of them seen only once. The sample was PBMCs from blood, taken 5 to 6 days after vaccination. This rearrangement joins TRBV27 to TRBJ2-2; D is perhaps TRBD2 (6 bases). The sequence was collected from a man aged 50-59 years who received an inactivated influenza vaccine. The CDR3 DNA reads as TGTGCCAGCTCCCTTCTTGGCGGGGCTACCGGGGAGCTGTTTTTT. Translating gives CASSLLGGATGELFF.